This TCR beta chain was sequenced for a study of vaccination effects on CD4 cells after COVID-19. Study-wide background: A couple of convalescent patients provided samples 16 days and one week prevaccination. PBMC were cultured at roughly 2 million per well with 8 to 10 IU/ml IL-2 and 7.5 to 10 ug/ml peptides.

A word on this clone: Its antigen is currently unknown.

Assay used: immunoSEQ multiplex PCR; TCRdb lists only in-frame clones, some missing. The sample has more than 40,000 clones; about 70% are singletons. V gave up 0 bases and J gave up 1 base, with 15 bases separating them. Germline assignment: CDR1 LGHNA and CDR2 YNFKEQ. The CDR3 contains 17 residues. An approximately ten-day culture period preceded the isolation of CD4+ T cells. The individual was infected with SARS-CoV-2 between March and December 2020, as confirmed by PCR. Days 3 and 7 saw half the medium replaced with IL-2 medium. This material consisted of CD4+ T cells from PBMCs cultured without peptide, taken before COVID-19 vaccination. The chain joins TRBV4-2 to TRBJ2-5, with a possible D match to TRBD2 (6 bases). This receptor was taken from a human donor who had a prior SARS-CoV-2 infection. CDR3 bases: TGTGCCAGCAGCCAAGATCCCCCGCGGGACCGCCAAGAGACCCAGTACTTC. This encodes CASSQDPPRDRQETQYF.